This passage covers 16 T cell receptor beta chains from one sample sequenced in a study of cytomegalovirus exposure and HLA in healthy donors. Primers: 60 Vbeta forward and 13 Jbeta reverse. Here immunoSEQ multiplex PCR was the method, and the copy in TCRdb shows in-frame clones only, minus some. The repertoire includes around 180,000 clones, approximately 81% of them detected once, and approximately 2% sits in the top ten. The sequenced sample was PBMCs. These receptors all stem from a woman in her late teens or twenties in good health and CMV-seropositive.

The chain employs TRBV9 and TRBJ1-5, with D perhaps TRBD1 (5 bases). The germline V and J ends were trimmed by 2 bases and 4 bases, with 10 bases remaining between them. The CDR3 consists of 14 residues. The germline CDR1 and CDR2 sequences are SGDLS and YYNGEE. CDR3 loop: CASSVGGSNQPQHF. The CDR3 DNA is TGTGCCAGCAGCGTCGGGGGTTCTAATCAGCCCCAGCATTTT.

The V call is TRBV28, the J call TRBJ1-5, with TRBD1 matching over 7 bases. The CDR3 spans 14 residues. Germline V gene sequence: CDR1 MDHEN, CDR2 SYDVKM. With V trimmed by 6 bases and J by 2 bases, 4 bases remained unmatched. For the CDR3, the DNA is TGTGCCAGCAGCAAAGGGACAGGCAATCAGCCCCAGCATTTT. Its protein product is CASSKGTGNQPQHF.

The chain couples TRBV29-1 to TRBJ2-7, with no clear D. Trimming removed 5 bases from V and 7 bases from J, with 18 bases in between. This CDR3 is 13 amino acids long. Germline CDR1 SQVTM, CDR2 ANQGSEA. The CDR3 bases are TGCAGCGTTACAGATAGGCCGGCTGGGGAGCAGTACTTC. Its protein product is CSVTDRPAGEQYF.

The V gene is TRBV25-1, the J gene TRBJ2-3, with TRBD2 matching over 8 bases. CDR3 length: 15 residues. Germline assignment: CDR1 MGHDK and CDR2 SYGVNS. The ends lost 3 bases at V and 2 bases at J; junction bases unmatched: 4. The CDR3 DNA sequence: TGTGCCAGCAGTGAGGCGGGGGGCTACACAGATACGCAGTATTTT. The encoded protein is CASSEAGGYTDTQYF.

The J gene is TRBJ2-1, the V gene TRBV27; 15 positions agree with TRBD2. Germline V gene lookup returns CDR1 MNHEY and CDR2 SMNVEV (reference sequence). This CDR3 has 17 amino acids. V lost 4 bases and J lost 4; bases outside the gene matches: 5. The CDR3 region is CASSSRTSGGEYNEQFF. In nucleotides, the CDR3 is TGTGCCAGCAGTTCCCGGACTAGCGGGGGGGAATACAATGAGCAGTTCTTC.

The V call is TRBV5-1, the J call TRBJ2-7, with 7 bases that match TRBD1. The CDR3 has 14 residues. After removal of 4 bases from V and 5 bases from J, the junction contained 9 bases not matched to a gene. Germline CDR1 and CDR2: SGHRS and YFSETQ. CDR3 sequence (DNA): TGCGCCAGCAGCACCCGACAGGGATCCCACGAGCAGTACTTC. It yields the protein CASSTRQGSHEQYF.

This clone turned up a few times. This chain joins TRBV28 and TRBJ1-1; 8 nucleotides match TRBD1. Germline CDR1 reads MDHEN; CDR2 reads SYDVKM. V trimming: 4 bases; J trimming: 6 bases; junction bases outside the gene matches: 10. This CDR3 region has 15 residues. CDR3 nucleotide sequence: TGTGCCAGCAGTTCACCGACAGGGGTGTACTCTGAAGCTTTCTTT. Residues: CASSSPTGVYSEAFF.

The chain carries TRBV25-1 and TRBJ1-2, with D unclear. The V and J ends lost 2 bases and 8 bases respectively, with 12 bases between them. CDR1 and CDR2 (germline): MGHDK, SYGVNS. The CDR3 runs 13 residues. The CDR3 nucleotides are TGTGCCAGCAGTGAACAGGACTTCGAGGGCTACACCTTC. It yields the protein CASSEQDFEGYTF.

The chain joins TRBV9 to TRBJ1-2; D is possibly TRBD1 (6 bases). Deletions cut 0 bases from V and 0 bases from J, with 9 bases between. The CDR3 runs 15 residues. Germline V CDR1 and CDR2: SGDLS, YYNGEE. The CDR3 nucleotides are TGTGCCAGCAGCGTAGGGGCAGGGGCTAACTATGGCTACACCTTC. Its translation is CASSVGAGANYGYTF. Filled out from reference TRBV9 and TRBJ1-2, the complete variable domain reads DSGVTQTPKHLITATGQRVTLRCSPRSGDLSVYWYQQSLDQGLQFLIQYYNGEERAKGNILERFSAQQFPDLHSELNLSSLELGDSALYFCASSVGAGANYGYTFGSGTRLTVV.

The V gene is TRBV7-2, the J gene TRBJ2-5; 7 nucleotides agree with TRBD1. This CDR3 region has 13 residues. The germline gives CDR1 SGHTA, CDR2 FQGNSA. V lost 4 bases and J lost 4; bases outside the gene matches: 3. CDR3 amino acids: CASSSQGPETQYF. The CDR3 bases are TGTGCCAGCAGCTCACAGGGGCCAGAGACCCAGTACTTC.

V usage is TRBV4-1 and J usage is TRBJ2-2; tentative D call: TRBD2 (7 bases). The germline CDR1 and CDR2 sequences are MGHRA and YSYEKL. The V and J ends lost 1 base and 6 bases respectively, with 12 bases between them. This CDR3 is built from 15 residues. The CDR3 loop is CASSQAGAGAGELFF. The CDR3 DNA follows: TGCGCCAGCAGCCAAGCAGGGGCGGGGGCCGGGGAGCTGTTTTTT.

This sequence joins TRBV21-1 and TRBJ2-7; TRBD2 is taken as the D call from the table, unchecked against the DNA. TRBV21-1 is a documented pseudogene. The CDR3 consists of 15 residues. Written as DNA, the CDR3 is TGTGCCAGCAGCAAAGATTGGCAGGGAGGCTGCGAGCAGTACGTC. Its translation is CASSKDWQGGCEQYV.

The CDR3 spells CSVEEGQGSYEQYF. In DNA, the CDR3 is TGCAGCGTTGAAGAGGGACAGGGATCCTACGAGCAGTACTTC. This rearrangement joins TRBV29-1 to TRBJ2-7, with 9 bases lining up with TRBD1. The J segment lost 1 base and the V segment lost 0 bases, leaving 1 base of the junction unmatched. The germline V gene encodes CDR1 SQVTM and CDR2 ANQGSEA. The CDR3 spans 14 residues.

The chain carries TRBV5-1 and TRBJ1-6, with 10 positions matching TRBD1. The CDR3 extends over 17 amino acids. Germline V gene sequence: CDR1 SGHRS, CDR2 YFSETQ. The trim removed 0 bases at V and 8 bases at J, leaving 8 bases unmatched. The CDR3 DNA is TGCGCCAGCAGCTTGGTGTTCCGTGGGACAGGGGATTCACCCCTCCACTTT. This sequence encodes CASSLVFRGTGDSPLHF.

This chain uses TRBV5-8 with TRBJ2-3, with 14 nucleotides matching TRBD2. The CDR3 extends over 18 amino acids. The germline V gene has CDR1 SGHTS and CDR2 YDEGEE. Germline trimming cut 3 bases from V and 0 bases from J; bases unmatched to any gene: 6. CDR3 sequence: CASSWGLAGDPSTDTQYF. DNA for the CDR3: TGTGCCAGCAGCTGGGGACTAGCGGGGGACCCTAGCACAGATACGCAGTATTTT.

The chain has TRBV27 and TRBJ2-3; TRBD1 is a possible D gene (6 bases). The V gene's germline CDR1 is MNHEY and CDR2 SMNVEV (reference sequence). Deletions cut 6 bases from V and 6 bases from J, with 13 bases between. The CDR3 consists of 13 residues. The CDR3 region is CASSSYREDTQYF. CDR3 bases: TGTGCCAGCAGCTCCTACAGGGAGGATACGCAGTATTTT.